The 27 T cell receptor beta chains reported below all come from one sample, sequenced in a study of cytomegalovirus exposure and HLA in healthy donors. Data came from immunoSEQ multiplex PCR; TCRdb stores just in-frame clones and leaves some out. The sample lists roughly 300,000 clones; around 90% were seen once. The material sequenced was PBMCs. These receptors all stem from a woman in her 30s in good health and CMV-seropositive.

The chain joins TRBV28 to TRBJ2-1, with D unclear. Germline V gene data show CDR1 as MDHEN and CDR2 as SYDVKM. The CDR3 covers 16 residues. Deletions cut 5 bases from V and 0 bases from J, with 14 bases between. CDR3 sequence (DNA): TGTGCCAGCAGTCCGGCGATGGAGAGCTCCTACAATGAGCAGTTCTTC. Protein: CASSPAMESSYNEQFF.

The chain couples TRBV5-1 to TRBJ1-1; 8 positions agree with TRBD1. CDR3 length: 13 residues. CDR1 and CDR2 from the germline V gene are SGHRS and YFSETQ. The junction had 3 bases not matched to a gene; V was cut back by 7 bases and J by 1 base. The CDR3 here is CASGQGGNTEAFF. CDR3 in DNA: TGCGCCAGCGGACAGGGAGGGAACACTGAAGCTTTCTTT.

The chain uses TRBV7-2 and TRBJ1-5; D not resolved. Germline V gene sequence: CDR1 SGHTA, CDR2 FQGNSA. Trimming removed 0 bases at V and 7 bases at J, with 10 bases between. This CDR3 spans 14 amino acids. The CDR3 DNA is TGTGCCAGCAGCTTAGCGGGGTTATCCCAGCCCCAGCATTTT. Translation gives CASSLAGLSQPQHF.

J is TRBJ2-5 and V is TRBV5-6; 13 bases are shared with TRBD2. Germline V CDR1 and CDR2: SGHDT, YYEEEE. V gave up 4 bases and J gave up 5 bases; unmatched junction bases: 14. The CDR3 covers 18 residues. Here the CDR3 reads CASSPGLAGPPRGETQYF. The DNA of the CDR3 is TGTGCCAGCAGCCCGGGACTAGCGGGGCCGCCGAGGGGGGAGACCCAGTACTTC. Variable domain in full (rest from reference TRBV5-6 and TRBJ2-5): DAGVTQSPTHLIKTRGQQVTLRCSPKSGHDTVSWYQQALGQGPQFIFQYYEEEERQRGNFPDRFSGHQFPNYSSELNVNALLLGDSALYLCASSPGLAGPPRGETQYFGPGTRLLVL.

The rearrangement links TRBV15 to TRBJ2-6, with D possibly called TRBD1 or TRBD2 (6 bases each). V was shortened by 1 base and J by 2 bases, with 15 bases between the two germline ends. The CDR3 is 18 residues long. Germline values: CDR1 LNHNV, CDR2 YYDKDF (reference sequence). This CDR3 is CATSRGGAYGAGANVLTF. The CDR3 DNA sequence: TGTGCCACCAGCAGAGGGGGGGCGTATGGGGCTGGGGCCAACGTCCTGACTTTC.

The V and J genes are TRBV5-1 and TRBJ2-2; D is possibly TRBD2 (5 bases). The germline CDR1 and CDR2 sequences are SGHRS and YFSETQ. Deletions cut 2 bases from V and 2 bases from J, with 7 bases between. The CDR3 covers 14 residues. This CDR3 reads CASSFSSNTGELFF. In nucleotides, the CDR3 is TGCGCCAGCAGCTTCTCTAGCAACACCGGGGAGCTGTTTTTT. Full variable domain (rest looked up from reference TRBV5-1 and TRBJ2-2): KAGVTQTPRYLIKTRGQQVTLSCSPISGHRSVSWYQQTPGQGLQFLFEYFSETQRNKGNFPGRFSGRQFSNSRSEMNVSTLELGDSALYLCASSFSSNTGELFFGEGSRLTVL.

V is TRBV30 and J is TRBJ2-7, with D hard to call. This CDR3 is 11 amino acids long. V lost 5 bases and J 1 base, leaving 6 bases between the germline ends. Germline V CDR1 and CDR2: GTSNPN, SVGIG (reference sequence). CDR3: CAWGKSYEQYF. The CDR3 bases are TGTGCCTGGGGCAAATCCTACGAGCAGTACTTC.

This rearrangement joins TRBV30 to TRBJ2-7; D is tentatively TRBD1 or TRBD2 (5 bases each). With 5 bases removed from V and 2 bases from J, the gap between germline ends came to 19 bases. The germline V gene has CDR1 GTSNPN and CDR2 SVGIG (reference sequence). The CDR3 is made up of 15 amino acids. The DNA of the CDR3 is TGTGCCTGGGGGAGCTGGACACCTCTCACCTACGAGCAGTACTTC. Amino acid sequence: CAWGSWTPLTYEQYF.

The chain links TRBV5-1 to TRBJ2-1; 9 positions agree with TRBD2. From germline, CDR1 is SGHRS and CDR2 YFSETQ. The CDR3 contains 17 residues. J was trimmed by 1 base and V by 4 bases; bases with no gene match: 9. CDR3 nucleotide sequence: TGCGCCAGCAGCCCACGATCTAGCGGGGCTTCCTACAATGAGCAGTTCTTC. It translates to CASSPRSSGASYNEQFF.

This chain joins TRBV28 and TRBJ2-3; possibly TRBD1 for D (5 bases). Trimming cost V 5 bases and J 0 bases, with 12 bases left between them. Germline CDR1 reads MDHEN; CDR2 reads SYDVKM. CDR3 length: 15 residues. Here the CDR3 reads CASSPQGLSTDTQYF. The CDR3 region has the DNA TGTGCCAGCAGTCCGCAGGGCCTTAGCACAGATACGCAGTATTTT.

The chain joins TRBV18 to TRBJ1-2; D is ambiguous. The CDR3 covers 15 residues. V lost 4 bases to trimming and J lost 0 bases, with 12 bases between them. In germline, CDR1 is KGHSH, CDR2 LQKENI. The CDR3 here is CASSRRDTANYGYTF. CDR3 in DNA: TGTGCCAGCTCACGGCGGGATACCGCTAACTATGGCTACACCTTC.

The CDR3 coding sequence is TGTGCCAGCAGCGCCTTGCCGGGATCCCTTATGTACAATGAGCAGTTCTTC. Its translation is CASSALPGSLMYNEQFF. The chain recombines TRBV9 with TRBJ2-1; tentatively, D is TRBD2 (5 bases). Germline V gene lookup returns CDR1 SGDLS and CDR2 YYNGEE. The CDR3 runs 17 residues. The V end lost 3 bases, the J end lost 4 bases, and 20 bases lay between the germline ends.

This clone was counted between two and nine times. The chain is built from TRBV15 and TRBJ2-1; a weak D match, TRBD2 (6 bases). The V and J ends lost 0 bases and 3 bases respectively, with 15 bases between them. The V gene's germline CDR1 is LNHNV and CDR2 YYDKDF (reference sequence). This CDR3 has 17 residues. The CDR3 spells CATSRDGAGSYYNEQFF. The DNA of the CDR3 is TGTGCCACCAGCAGAGATGGGGCGGGAAGTTACTACAATGAGCAGTTCTTC.

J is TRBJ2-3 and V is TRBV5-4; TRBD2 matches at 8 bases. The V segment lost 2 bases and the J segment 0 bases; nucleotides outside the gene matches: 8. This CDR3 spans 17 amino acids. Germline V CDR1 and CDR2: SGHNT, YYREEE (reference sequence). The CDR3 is CASSFRSGGPSTDTQYF. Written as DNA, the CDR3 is TGTGCCAGCAGCTTTAGGTCGGGGGGGCCGAGCACAGATACGCAGTATTTT. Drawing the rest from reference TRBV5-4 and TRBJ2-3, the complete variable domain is ETGVTQSPTHLIKTRGQQVTLRCSSQSGHNTVSWYQQALGQGPQFIFQYYREEENGRGNFPPRFSGLQFPNYSSELNVNALELDDSALYLCASSFRSGGPSTDTQYFGPGTRLTVL.

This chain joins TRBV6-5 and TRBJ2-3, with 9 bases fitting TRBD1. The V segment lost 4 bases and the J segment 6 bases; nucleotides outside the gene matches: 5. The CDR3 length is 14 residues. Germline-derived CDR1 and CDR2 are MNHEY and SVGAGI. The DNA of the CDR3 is TGTGCCAGCAGTTTTGGACAGGGGAGCGATACGCAGTATTTT. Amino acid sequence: CASSFGQGSDTQYF.

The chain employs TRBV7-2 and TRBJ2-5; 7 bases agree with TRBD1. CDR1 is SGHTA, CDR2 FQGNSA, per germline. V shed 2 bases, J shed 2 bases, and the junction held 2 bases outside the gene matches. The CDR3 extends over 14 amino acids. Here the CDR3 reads CASSLSRGQETQYF. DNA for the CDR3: TGTGCCAGCAGCTTATCCAGGGGGCAAGAGACCCAGTACTTC. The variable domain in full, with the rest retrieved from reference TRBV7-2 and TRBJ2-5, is GAGVSQSPSNKVTEKGKDVELRCDPISGHTALYWYRQSLGQGLEFLIYFQGNSAPDKSGLPSDRFSAERTGGSVSTLTIQRTQQEDSAVYLCASSLSRGQETQYFGPGTRLLVL.

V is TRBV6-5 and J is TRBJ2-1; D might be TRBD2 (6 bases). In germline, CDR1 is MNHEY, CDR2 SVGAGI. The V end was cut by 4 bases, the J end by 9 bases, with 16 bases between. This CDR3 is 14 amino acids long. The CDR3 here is CASSLGRDGVEQFF. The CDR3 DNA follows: TGTGCCAGCAGTTTAGGGCGGGATGGGGTTGAGCAGTTCTTC.

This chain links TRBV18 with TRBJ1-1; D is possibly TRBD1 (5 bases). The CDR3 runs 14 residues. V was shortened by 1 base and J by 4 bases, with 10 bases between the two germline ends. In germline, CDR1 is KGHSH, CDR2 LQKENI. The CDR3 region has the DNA TGTGCCAGCTCACCACTCAAAACAGGCACTGAAGCTTTCTTT. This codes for CASSPLKTGTEAFF.

CDR3 sequence reads: CASSGAGSYEQYF. The DNA of the CDR3 is TGTGCCAGCAGCGGGGCAGGCTCCTACGAGCAGTACTTC. The V and J genes are TRBV9 and TRBJ2-7; D gene ambiguous. Germline lookup yields CDR1 SGDLS and CDR2 YYNGEE. The CDR3 is 13 amino acids. V lost 3 bases to trimming and J lost 0 bases, with 7 bases between them.

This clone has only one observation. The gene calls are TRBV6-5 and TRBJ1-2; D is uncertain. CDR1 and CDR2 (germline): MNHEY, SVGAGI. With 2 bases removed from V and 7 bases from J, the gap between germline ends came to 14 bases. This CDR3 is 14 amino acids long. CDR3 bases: TGTGCCAGCAGTTACAGGGTTAACCCTCTTGGCTACACCTTC. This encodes CASSYRVNPLGYTF.

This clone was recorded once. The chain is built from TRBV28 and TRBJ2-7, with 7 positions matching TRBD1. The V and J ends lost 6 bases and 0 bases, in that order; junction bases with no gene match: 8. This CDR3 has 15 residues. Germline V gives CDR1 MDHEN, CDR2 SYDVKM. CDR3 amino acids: CASSPGQLSSYEQYF. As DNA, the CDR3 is TGTGCCAGCAGCCCGGGACAGCTAAGCTCCTACGAGCAGTACTTC. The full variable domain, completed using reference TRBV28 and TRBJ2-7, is DVKVTQSSRYLVKRTGEKVFLECVQDMDHENMFWYRQDPGLGLRLIYFSYDVKMKEKGDIPEGYSVSREKKERFSLILESASTNQTSMYLCASSPGQLSSYEQYFGPGTRLTVT.

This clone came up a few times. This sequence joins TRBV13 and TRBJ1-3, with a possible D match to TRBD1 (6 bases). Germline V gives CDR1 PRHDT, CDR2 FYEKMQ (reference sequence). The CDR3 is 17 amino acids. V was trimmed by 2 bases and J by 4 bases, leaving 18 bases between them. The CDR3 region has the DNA TGTGCCAGCAGCTTATCGGGGGCCAGGGCCGAAGGAAACACCATATATTTT. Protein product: CASSLSGARAEGNTIYF.

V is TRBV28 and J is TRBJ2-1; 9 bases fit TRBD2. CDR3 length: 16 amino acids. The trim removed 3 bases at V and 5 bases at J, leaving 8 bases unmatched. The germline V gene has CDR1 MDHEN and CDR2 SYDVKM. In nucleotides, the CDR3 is TGTGCCAGCAGTTTTAAAGGGCTAGCGGGGCACAATGAGCAGTTCTTC. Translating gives CASSFKGLAGHNEQFF. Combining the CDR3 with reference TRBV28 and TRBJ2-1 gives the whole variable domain DVKVTQSSRYLVKRTGEKVFLECVQDMDHENMFWYRQDPGLGLRLIYFSYDVKMKEKGDIPEGYSVSREKKERFSLILESASTNQTSMYLCASSFKGLAGHNEQFFGPGTRLTVL.

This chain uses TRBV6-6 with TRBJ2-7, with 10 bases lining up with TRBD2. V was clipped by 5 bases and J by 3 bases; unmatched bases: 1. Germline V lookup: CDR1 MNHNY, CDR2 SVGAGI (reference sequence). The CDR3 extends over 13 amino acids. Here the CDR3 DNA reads TGTGCCAGCAGTCGACTAGCGGGCTACGAGCAGTACTTC. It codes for CASSRLAGYEQYF.

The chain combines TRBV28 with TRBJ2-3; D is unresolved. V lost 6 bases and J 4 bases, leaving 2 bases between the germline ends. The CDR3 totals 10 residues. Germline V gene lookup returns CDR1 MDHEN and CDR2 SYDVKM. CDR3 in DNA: TGTGCCAGCAGGTCAGATACGCAGTATTTT. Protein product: CASRSDTQYF.

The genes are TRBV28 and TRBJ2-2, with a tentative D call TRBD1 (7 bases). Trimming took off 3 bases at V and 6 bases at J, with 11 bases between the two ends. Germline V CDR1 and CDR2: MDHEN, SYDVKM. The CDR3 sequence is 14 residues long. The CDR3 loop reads CASSFRGAAGELFF. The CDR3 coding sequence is TGTGCCAGCAGTTTCAGGGGGGCGGCCGGGGAGCTGTTTTTT. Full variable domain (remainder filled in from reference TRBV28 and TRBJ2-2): DVKVTQSSRYLVKRTGEKVFLECVQDMDHENMFWYRQDPGLGLRLIYFSYDVKMKEKGDIPEGYSVSREKKERFSLILESASTNQTSMYLCASSFRGAAGELFFGEGSRLTVL.

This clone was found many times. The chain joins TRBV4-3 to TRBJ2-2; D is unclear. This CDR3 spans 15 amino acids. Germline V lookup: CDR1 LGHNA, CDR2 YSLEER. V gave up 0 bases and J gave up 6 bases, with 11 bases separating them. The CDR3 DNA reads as TGCGCCAGCAGCCAAGATAGACTGCTCGCCGGGGAGCTGTTTTTT. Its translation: CASSQDRLLAGELFF.